This TCR beta chain stems from a study of blood T cell repertoires in COVID-19. Study context: The origin of the acute and convalescent COVID-19 samples was the United States, Italy and Spain. The cDNA or gDNA used as material had been derived from T cells, B-cell-depleted T cells, or PBMCs.

The germline V gene encodes CDR1 MNHEY and CDR2 SVGAGI. The CDR3 runs to 16 residues. Trimming took 2 bases from V and 3 from J, leaving 14 bases between them. In the original processing: Using reference gene primer amplification, nucleated cell counts were estimated. The repertoire was sequenced with immunoSEQ multiplex PCR; TCRdb's copy has only in-frame clones and lacks some. V and J calls and clone size follow that table, whereas D and trimming were derived from the DNA. This sample has about 110,000 clones, with roughly 90% found just once. Sequenced material: peripheral blood. The origin of this receptor is a man aged 40-50 years with active or convalescent COVID-19. The rearrangement links TRBV6-5 to TRBJ2-1; D remains ambiguous. CDR3 amino acids: CASSYKARGFYNEQFF. The CDR3, as DNA: TGTGCCAGCAGTTACAAGGCCCGAGGTTTCTACAATGAGCAGTTCTTC.